This is a list of T cell receptor beta chains from one sample in a study of blood T cell repertoires in COVID-19. Libraries were prepared by immunoSEQ multiplex PCR; TCRdb keeps only in-frame clonotypes and omits some of them. Of almost 350,000 clones in the sample, 85% to 90% were seen once. Sequencing input: PBMCs or T cells enriched from blood (not recorded which). The source of these receptors is a woman aged 25-40 years who had been exposed to COVID-19. Both conserved end residues are part of each CDR3. The order of the fields is D gene, V gene, clone size, J gene, CDR3 DNA, CDR3 protein. A D gene is named only where the DNA matches it firmly. The listing skips clone size in some rows; elsewhere it reads once, few, many or a size class.

>-|TRBV7-9|few|TRBJ1-6
TGTGCCAGCAGCGCAGGGGAGCCGACCCGAGTTTCACCCCTCCACTTT
CASSAGEPTRVSPLHF
>TRBD2|TRBV7-7|-|TRBJ2-3
TGTGCCAGCAGCCGTACTAGCGGCTATACAGATACGCAGTATTTT
CASSRTSGYTDTQYF
>-|TRBV10-1|-|TRBJ2-3
TGCGCCAGCAGTGAGTCCCTAACAGATACGCAGTATTTT
CASSESLTDTQYF
>-|TRBV7-8|-|TRBJ2-7
TGTGCCAGCAGCCGGCGACTCTCCTACGAGCAGTACTTC
CASSRRLSYEQYF
>TRBD1|TRBV7-2|-|TRBJ1-6
TGTGCCAGCAGCTTAACCGGACAGGGTGGGAATTCACCCCTCCACTTT
CASSLTGQGGNSPLHF
>-|TRBV15|-|TRBJ1-1
TGTGCCACCAGCAGTGGGACATCCGTGAACACTGAAGCTTTCTTT
CATSSGTSVNTEAFF
>-|TRBV6-5|once|TRBJ2-7
TGTGCCAGCACAAGAACAGGGCACGAGCAGTACTTC
CASTRTGHEQYF
>TRBD1|TRBV20-1|-|TRBJ1-2
TGCAGTCAGGACAGGGGGCCTGGCTACACCTTC
CSQDRGPGYTF
>TRBD2|TRBV7-9|-|TRBJ2-3
TGTGCCAGCAGCTTAGAGGGCTGGCTAGCGGGGAGGACAGATACGCAGTATTTT
CASSLEGWLAGRTDTQYF
>TRBD2|TRBV30|-|TRBJ2-5
TGTGCCTGGAGTAATAGCGGGAGTAGTGCCGAGACCCAGTACTTC
CAWSNSGSSAETQYF
>-|TRBV11-2|-|TRBJ1-1
TGTGCCAGCAGCTTAGGGCTCCGGGACACTGAAGCTTTCTTT
CASSLGLRDTEAFF
>-|TRBV7-8|-|TRBJ2-1
TGTGCCAGCAGCTCGGACAGAGGGTTGGATGAGCAGTTCTTC
CASSSDRGLDEQFF
>TRBD2|TRBV27|-|TRBJ2-1
TGTGCCAGCAGTTTAATGGCTAGCGGGAATGGTGAGCAGTTCTTC
CASSLMASGNGEQFF
>TRBD1|TRBV30|-|TRBJ2-2
TGTGCCTGGAGTGTACGGGCAGGGGGTGGGGAGCTGTTTTTT
CAWSVRAGGGELFF
>TRBD2|TRBV11-3|few|TRBJ2-3
TGTGCCAGCAGCTTAGGAACTAGCGCTAGCACAGATACGCAGTATTTT
CASSLGTSASTDTQYF
>-|TRBV7-3|-|TRBJ2-1
TGTGCCAGCAGCCCGTATGGGCTGGGTGAGCAGTTCTTC
CASSPYGLGEQFF
>-|TRBV7-9|-|TRBJ1-1
TGTGCCAGCAGTTTTGACCGCCAGGGCACTGAAGCTTTCTTT
CASSFDRQGTEAFF
>TRBD2|TRBV27|-|TRBJ2-1
TGTGCCAGCAGTTTGGGGACTAGCGGGAACCGCAATGAGCAGTTCTTC
CASSLGTSGNRNEQFF
>-|TRBV10-2|-|TRBJ2-1
TGCGCTAGCATGAGGGTGGGCGGGCCCACCTACAATGAGCAGTTCTTC
CASMRVGGPTYNEQFF
>-|TRBV20-1|-|TRBJ2-7
TGCAGTGCCCGCCATGCGTCCGAGCAGTACTTC
CSARHASEQYF
>-|TRBV27|-|TRBJ2-7
TGTGCCAGCAGTCTACGAGGGAATTCGCACGAGCAGTACTTC
CASSLRGNSHEQYF
>-|TRBV3-1/TRBV3-2|-|TRBJ2-1
TGTGCCAGCAGCCAAGAACACCTAGGATCCTACAATGAGCAGTTCTTC
CASSQEHLGSYNEQFF
>-|TRBV28|-|TRBJ2-7
TGTGCCAGCAGATCAATACGGGACTTCGCAACTTATGGTTACGAGCAGTACTTC
CASRSIRDFATYGYEQYF
>TRBD2|TRBV9|-|TRBJ2-7
TGTGCCAGCAGCGTAACCTCTGGACTAGGCTATGGGGAGCAGTACTTC
CASSVTSGLGYGEQYF
>TRBD1|TRBV19|-|TRBJ1-6
TGTGCCAGTAGTACCTCGGACAGGGCGAACTCACCCCTCCACTTT
CASSTSDRANSPLHF